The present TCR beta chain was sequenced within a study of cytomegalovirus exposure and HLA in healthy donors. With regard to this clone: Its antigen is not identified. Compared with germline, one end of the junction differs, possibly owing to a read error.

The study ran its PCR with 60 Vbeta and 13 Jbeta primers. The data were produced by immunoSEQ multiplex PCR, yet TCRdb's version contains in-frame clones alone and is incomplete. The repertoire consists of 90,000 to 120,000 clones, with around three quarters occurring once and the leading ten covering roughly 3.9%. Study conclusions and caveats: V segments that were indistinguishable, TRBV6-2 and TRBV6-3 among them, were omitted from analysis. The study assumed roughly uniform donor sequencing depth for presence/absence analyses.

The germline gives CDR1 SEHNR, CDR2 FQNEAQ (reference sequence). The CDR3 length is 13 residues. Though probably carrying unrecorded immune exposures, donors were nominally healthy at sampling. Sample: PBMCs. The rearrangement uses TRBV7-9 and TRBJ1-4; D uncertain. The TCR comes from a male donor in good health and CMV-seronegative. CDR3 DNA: TGTGCCAGCAGCCTAGCGCGCGGCGATAAACTGTTTTTT. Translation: CASSLARGDKLFF. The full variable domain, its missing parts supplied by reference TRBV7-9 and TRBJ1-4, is DTGVSQNPRHKITKRGQNVTFRCDPISEHNRLYWYRQTLGQGPEFLTYFQNEAQLEKSRLLSDRFSAERPKGSFSTLEIQRTEQGDSAMYLCASSLARGDKLFFGSGTQLSVL.